This T cell receptor beta chain was captured in a study of shared clonotypes between healthy human individuals. None of the donors, who were healthy HIV-negative adults, had recently had acute infections or vaccinations. Into CD45RA+ naive and CD45RA-negative memory subsets, the CD4+ cells were split. Deep-level running was used for the assay. This table comes from immunoSEQ multiplex PCR, and its TCRdb copy is limited to in-frame clones, with some not included. The sample yields approximately 1.5 million clones, 95% to 99% seen once. Germline lookup yields CDR1 KGHSH and CDR2 LQKENI. V lost 6 bases, J lost 0 bases, and 12 bases lay in between. This CDR3 comprises 15 residues.

The sequenced sample consisted of naive CD4+ T cells sorted from blood. Subset specified: CD45RA+ positively selected. The J gene is TRBJ1-5, the V gene TRBV18; D unresolved. The source of this sequence is a man aged 30 to 45 in good health. The CDR3 coding sequence is TGTGCCAGCTCCCTATCGGCTAATAGCAATCAGCCCCAGCATTTT. Protein sequence: CASSLSANSNQPQHF.